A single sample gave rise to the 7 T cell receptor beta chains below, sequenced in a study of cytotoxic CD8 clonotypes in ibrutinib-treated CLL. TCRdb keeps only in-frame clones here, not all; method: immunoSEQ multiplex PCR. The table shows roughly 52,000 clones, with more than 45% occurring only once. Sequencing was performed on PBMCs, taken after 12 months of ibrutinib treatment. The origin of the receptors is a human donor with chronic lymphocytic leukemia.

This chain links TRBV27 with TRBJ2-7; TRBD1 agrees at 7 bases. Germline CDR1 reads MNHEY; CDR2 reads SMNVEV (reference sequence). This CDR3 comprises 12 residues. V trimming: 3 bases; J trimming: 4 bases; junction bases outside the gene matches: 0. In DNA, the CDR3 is TGTGCCAGCAGTTTGACAGGGTACGAGCAGTACTTC. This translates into CASSLTGYEQYF.

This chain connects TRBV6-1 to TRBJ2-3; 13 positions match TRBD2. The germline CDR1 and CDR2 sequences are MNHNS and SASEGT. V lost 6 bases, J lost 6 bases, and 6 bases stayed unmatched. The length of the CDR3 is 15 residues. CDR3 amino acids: CASSVGLAGADTQYF. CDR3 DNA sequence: TGTGCCAGCAGCGTTGGACTAGCGGGAGCGGATACGCAGTATTTT.

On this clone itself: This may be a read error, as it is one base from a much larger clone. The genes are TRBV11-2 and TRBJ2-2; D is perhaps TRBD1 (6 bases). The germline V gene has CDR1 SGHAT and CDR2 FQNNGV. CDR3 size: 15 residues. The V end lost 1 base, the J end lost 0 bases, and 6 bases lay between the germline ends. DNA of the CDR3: TGTGCCAGCAGCTTAGGGACAGCGAACACCGGGGAGCTGTTTTTT. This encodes CASSLGTANTGELFF.

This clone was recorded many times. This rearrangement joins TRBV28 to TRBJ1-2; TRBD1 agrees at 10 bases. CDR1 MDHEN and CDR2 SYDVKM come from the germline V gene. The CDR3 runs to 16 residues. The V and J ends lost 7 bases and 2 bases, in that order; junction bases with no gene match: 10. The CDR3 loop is CASTPGQGKGNYGYTF. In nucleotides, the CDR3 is TGTGCCAGCACCCCGGGACAGGGGAAGGGGAACTATGGCTACACCTTC.

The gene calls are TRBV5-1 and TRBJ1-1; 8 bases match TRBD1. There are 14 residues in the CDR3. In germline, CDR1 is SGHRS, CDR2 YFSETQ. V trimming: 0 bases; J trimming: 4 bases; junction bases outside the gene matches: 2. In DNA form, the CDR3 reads TGCGCCAGCAGCTTGGCGGGACAGGCCACTGAAGCTTTCTTT. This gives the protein CASSLAGQATEAFF.

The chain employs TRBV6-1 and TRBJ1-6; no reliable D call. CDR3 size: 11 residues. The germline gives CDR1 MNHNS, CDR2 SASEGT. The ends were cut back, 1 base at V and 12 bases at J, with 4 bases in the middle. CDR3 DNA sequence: TGTGCCAGCAGTGAAGTCGAACCCCTCCACTTT. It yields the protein CASSEVEPLHF.

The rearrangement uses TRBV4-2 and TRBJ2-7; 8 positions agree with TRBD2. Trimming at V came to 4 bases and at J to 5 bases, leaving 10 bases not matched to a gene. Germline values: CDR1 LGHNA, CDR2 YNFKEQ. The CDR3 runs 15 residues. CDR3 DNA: TGTGCCAGCAGCCCTGGAATGGCGGGAGGCCACGAGCAGTACTTC. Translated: CASSPGMAGGHEQYF.